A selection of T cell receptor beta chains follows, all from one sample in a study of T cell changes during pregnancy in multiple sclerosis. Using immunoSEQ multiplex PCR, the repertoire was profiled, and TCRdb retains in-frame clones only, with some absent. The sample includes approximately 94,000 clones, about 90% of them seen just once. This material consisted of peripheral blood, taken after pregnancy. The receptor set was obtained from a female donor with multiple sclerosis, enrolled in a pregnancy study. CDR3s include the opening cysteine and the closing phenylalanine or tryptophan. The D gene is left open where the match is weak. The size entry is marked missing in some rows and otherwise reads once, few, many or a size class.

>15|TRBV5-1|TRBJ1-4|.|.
TGCGCCAGCAGTCCTGAGGGTGGGGAAAGCGAAAAACTGTTTTTT
CASSPEGGESEKLFF
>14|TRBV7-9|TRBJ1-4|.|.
TGTGCCACCCCCGGAGTAGCAACTAATGAAAAACTGTTTTTT
CATPGVATNEKLFF
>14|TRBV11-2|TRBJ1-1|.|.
TGTGCCAGCAGCCAAGGGGTAATTTACACTGAAGCTTTCTTT
CASSQGVIYTEAFF
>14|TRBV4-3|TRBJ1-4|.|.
TGCGCCAGCAGCCCCGAATTTACGGATGAAAAACTGTTTTTT
CASSPEFTDEKLFF
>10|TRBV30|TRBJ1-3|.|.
TGTGCCTGGGGCCGAAACACCATATATTTT
CAWGRNTIYF
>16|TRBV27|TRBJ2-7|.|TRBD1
TGTGCCAGCAGGCGCTCCGGGACAGGGAAAGCCTACGAGCAGTACTTC
CASRRSGTGKAYEQYF
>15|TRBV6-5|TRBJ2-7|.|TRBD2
TGTGCCAGCACCTCTTTGACTAGCGGAGGTTACGAGCAGTACTTC
CASTSLTSGGYEQYF
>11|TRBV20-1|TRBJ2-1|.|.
TGCAGTGCAAGCTACCTTAATGAGCAGTTCTTC
CSASYLNEQFF
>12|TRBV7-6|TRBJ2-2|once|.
TGTGCCAGCAGCCCCTACACCGGGGAGCTGTTTTTT
CASSPYTGELFF
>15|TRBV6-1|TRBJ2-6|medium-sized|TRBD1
TGTGCCAGCGGACAGGTCCGCTCTGGGGCCAACGTCCTGACTTTC
CASGQVRSGANVLTF
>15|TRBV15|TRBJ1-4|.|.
TGTGCCACCAGCAGAGCAGCGGATTTTGATGAAAAACTGTTTTTT
CATSRAADFDEKLFF
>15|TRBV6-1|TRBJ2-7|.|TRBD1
TGTGCCAGCAGTGAAGCGACAGGGGTCACCTACGAGCAGTACTTC
CASSEATGVTYEQYF
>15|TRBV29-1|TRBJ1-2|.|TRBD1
TGCAGCGTTGAGTTTGGAGCCAGGGGGCCTTATGGCTACACCTTC
CSVEFGARGPYGYTF
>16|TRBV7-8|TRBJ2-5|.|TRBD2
TGTGCCAGCAGCCCGACACTAGCGGGGGCCGGGAAGACCCAGTACTTC
CASSPTLAGAGKTQYF
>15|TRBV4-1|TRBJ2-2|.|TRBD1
TGCGCCAGCAGCCAAGCGGGACAGGAATCCGGGGAGCTGTTTTTT
CASSQAGQESGELFF
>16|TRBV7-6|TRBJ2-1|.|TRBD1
TGTGCCAGCAGCTCTGGCCCAGGGGGCGCCTCCAATGAGCAGTTCTTC
CASSSGPGGASNEQFF
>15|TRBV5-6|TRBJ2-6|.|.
TGTGCCAGCAGCTTGGGGACTTTTGGGGCCAACGTCCTGACTTTC
CASSLGTFGANVLTF
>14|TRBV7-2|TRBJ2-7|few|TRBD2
TGTGCCAGCAGCCCTAGCGGGAGCCCCTACGAGCAGTACTTC
CASSPSGSPYEQYF
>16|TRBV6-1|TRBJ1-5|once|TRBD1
TGTGCCAGCAGTGGGGAGACAGGGTTTGGCAATCAGCCCCAGCATTTT
CASSGETGFGNQPQHF
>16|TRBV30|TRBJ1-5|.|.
TGTGCCTGGAGTCGACCGGGACATAGTACGGGTCAGCCCCAGCATTTT
CAWSRPGHSTGQPQHF
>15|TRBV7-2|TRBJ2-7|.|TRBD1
TGTGCCAGCAGCTTAGGAGGGACAGGGGGCTACGAGCAGTACTTC
CASSLGGTGGYEQYF
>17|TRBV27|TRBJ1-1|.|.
TGTGCCAGCAGTTTATCGATCCAGGGAAGGGGGTACACTGAAGCTTTCTTT
CASSLSIQGRGYTEAFF
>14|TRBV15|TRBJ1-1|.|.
TGTGCCACCAGCAGAGGGCAGGAGAACACTGAAGCTTTCTTT
CATSRGQENTEAFF
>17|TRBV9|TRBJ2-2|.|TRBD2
TGTGCCAGCAGCGTAGCTCCGGGGGGTGCCACCGCCGGGGAGCTGTTTTTT
CASSVAPGGATAGELFF
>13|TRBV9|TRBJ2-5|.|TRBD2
TGTGCCAGCAGCGCTAGCGGGGGGGAGACCCAGTACTTC
CASSASGGETQYF
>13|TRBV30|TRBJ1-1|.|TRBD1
TGTGCCTGGAGGATCAGGGGGGCCACTGAAGCTTTCTTT
CAWRIRGATEAFF
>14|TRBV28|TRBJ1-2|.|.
TGTGCCACGCCGGGGGGTTACAGCGACTATGGCTACACCTTC
CATPGGYSDYGYTF
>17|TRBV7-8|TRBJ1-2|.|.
TGTGCCAGCAGTTCAAAGGCGGGGGACGGAGCTAACTATGGCTACACCTTC
CASSSKAGDGANYGYTF
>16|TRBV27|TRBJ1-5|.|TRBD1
TGTGCCAGCAGTTTACTGGGGACAGGGCAGGGACAGCCCCAGCATTTT
CASSLLGTGQGQPQHF
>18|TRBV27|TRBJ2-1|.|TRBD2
TGTGCCAGCAGGTCCCATAAAGTAGCGGGAGGTAATTACAATGAGCAGTTCTTC
CASRSHKVAGGNYNEQFF
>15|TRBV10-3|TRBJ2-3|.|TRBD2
TGTGCCATCAGATCGACTAGCGGAAGCCCAGATACGCAGTATTTT
CAIRSTSGSPDTQYF
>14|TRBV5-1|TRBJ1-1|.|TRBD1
TGCGCCAGCAGCTTCGGGACAGGGAACACTGAAGCTTTCTTT
CASSFGTGNTEAFF
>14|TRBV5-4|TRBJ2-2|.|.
TGTGCCACCTTCGGAGCGGCCAACACCGGGGAGCTGTTTTTT
CATFGAANTGELFF
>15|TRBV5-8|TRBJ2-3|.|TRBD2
TGTGCCAGCAGTATAGCGGGGGGGAGCTCAGATACGCAGTATTTT
CASSIAGGSSDTQYF
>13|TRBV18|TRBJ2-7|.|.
TGTGCCAGCTCACCACTTTTAGCAGCCGAGCAGTACTTC
CASSPLLAAEQYF
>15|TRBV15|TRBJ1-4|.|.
TGTGCCACCAGCAGAGGGGGGGGGCGCCCGGAAAAACTGTTTTTT
CATSRGGGRPEKLFF